This TCR beta chain was profiled in a study of CD4 T cells in relation to SARS-CoV-2 and coronaviruses. Background on the study: PBMCs were cultured with antigen for nine to eleven days before TCR beta sequencing.

V lost 0 bases, J lost 1 base, and 6 bases lay in between. Germline lookup yields CDR1 SGDLS and CDR2 YYNGEE. The CDR3 length is 14 residues. About this clone: The antigen remains unidentified.

Naive and memory CD4+ T cells were cultured with CEF, then survey-sequenced. Sequencing was performed with immunoSEQ multiplex PCR; in TCRdb, only in-frame clones are kept and a portion is missing. The data show about 41,000 clones, with approximately 84% seen just once and about 1.2% held by the top ten. General study findings and limits: The assay detects memory recall responses, not culture-primed primary responses.

This sequence originates from an adult with COVID-19. The specimen was naive CD4+ T cells from PBMCs, cultured in vitro. This sample's subset: naive CD4+ T cells isolated by negative enrichment. J is TRBJ2-3 and V is TRBV9; tentatively, D is TRBD2 (5 bases). The CDR3 coding sequence is TGTGCCAGCAGCGTAGACGGGGGCACAGATACGCAGTATTTT. It yields the protein CASSVDGGTDTQYF. Full variable domain (missing parts from reference TRBV9 and TRBJ2-3): DSGVTQTPKHLITATGQRVTLRCSPRSGDLSVYWYQQSLDQGLQFLIQYYNGEERAKGNILERFSAQQFPDLHSELNLSSLELGDSALYFCASSVDGGTDTQYFGPGTRLTVL.